This T cell receptor (beta chain) was sequenced in a study of vaccination effects on CD4 cells after COVID-19. The assay was immunoSEQ multiplex PCR, and TCRdb's table has in-frame clones only and misses some. The sample yields 9,500 to 13,000 clones, just under 75% seen once. V lost 4 bases to trimming and J lost 1 base, with 14 bases between them. Germline CDR1 and CDR2: SGHAT and FQNNGV. The CDR3 consists of 16 residues. Antigen-specific CD4+ T cell clonotypes were called by their expansion after viral peptide-pool culture in ViraFEST. CD4+ T cells were isolated after approximately 10 days of culture. In regard to this clone: What it recognizes is unknown.

This clonotype was obtained from a human donor who received a COVID-19 vaccine. The chain joins TRBV11-2 to TRBJ1-3; weak D call: TRBD1 (5 bases). The sample here was CD4+ T cells from PBMCs cultured with HCoV-229E spike peptides, taken before COVID-19 vaccination. DNA of the CDR3: TGTGCCAGCAGCTCGGATCCCCCAGGGTCTGGAAACACCATATATTTT. This encodes CASSSDPPGSGNTIYF. Combining the CDR3 with reference TRBV11-2 and TRBJ1-3 gives the whole variable domain EAGVAQSPRYKIIEKRQSVAFWCNPISGHATLYWYQQILGQGPKLLIQFQNNGVVDDSQLPKDRFSAERLKGVDSTLKIQPAKLEDSAVYLCASSSDPPGSGNTIYFGEGSWLTVV.